At least ten counts were recorded for the clone carrying this TCR beta chain. Its antigen is not identified. These data originate in a study of Graves' ophthalmopathy and Graves' hyperthyroidism. RNA transcripts provided the template for amplifying TCR beta CDR3 regions. HTBI-primed RT-PCR formed the first round, and a multiplex PCR formed the second. TCRdb recomputed calls from the multiplex PCR reads with MiXCR, one row per CDR3 protein. This sample has 680,000 or so distinct CDR3 sequences, with about 20% found just once. A follow-up of 18 months without ophthalmopathy meant that hyperthyroidism was stable. Hyperthyroidism in these 18- to 65-year-old patients was newly diagnosed, lasting under 2 months. Germline-derived CDR1 and CDR2 are MDHEN and SYDVKM. The junction had 10 bases not matched to a gene; V was cut back by 6 bases and J by 4 bases. CDR3 length: 18 amino acids. Study findings and constraints: The model reached around 64% sensitivity and approximately 72% specificity for predicting ophthalmopathy progression.

The sample consisted of peripheral blood. The rearrangement joins TRBV28 to TRBJ2-2; TRBD2 agrees at 14 bases. The source is a woman aged 18-29 years with stable Graves' hyperthyroidism. Some clones in this sample may be carry-over from other donors' samples. The CDR3 coding sequence is TGTGCCAGCAGCCTTCCGGGACTAGCGGGAGTTGGCACCGGGGAGCTGTTTTTT. This gives the protein CASSLPGLAGVGTGELFF.